The T cell receptor beta chain under discussion was sequenced for a study of CD8+CD57+ T cells in acquired aplastic anemia. Both TCR beta VDJ combination and CDR3 sequence profiling were carried out. Genomic DNA was the template for this profiling. Each CDR3 protein is one row after TCRdb ran MiXCR on the reads. This table has around 500,000 distinct CDR3 sequences, around 33% appearing once. The CDR3 loop spans 13 amino acids. Germline V gives CDR1 LNHNV, CDR2 YYDKDF (reference sequence). Concerning this clonotype: At one boundary the junction diverges from the germline segment, which might be a read error.

Selection for sequencing was limited to patients who had shown CD8+CD57+ cell expansion by flow cytometry. Sequenced input: sorted CD4+, CD8+, or CD8+CD57+ T cells (not recorded which) from PBMCs. The sequence derives from a human donor with aplastic anemia. The V call is TRBV15, the J call TRBJ2-3; D not certain. CDR3 nucleotide sequence: TGTCCCACCAGCGAAGGTATCTCAGATGCGCAGTATTTT. It encodes CPTSEGISDAQYF.